These 12 T cell receptor beta chains share one sample of origin, sequenced in a study of cytomegalovirus exposure and HLA in healthy donors. The data were produced by immunoSEQ multiplex PCR, yet TCRdb's version contains in-frame clones alone and is incomplete. The sample includes 95,000 to 150,000 clones, 85% to 90% of them seen just once. Material for sequencing was PBMCs. These receptors came from a young woman in good health and CMV-seronegative.

The chain joins TRBV30 to TRBJ1-2; D call uncertain. Looked up from germline, CDR1 is GTSNPN and CDR2 is SVGIG (reference sequence). V was clipped by 5 bases and J by 7 bases, with 11 bases between them. This CDR3 contains 11 residues. CDR3 DNA: TGTGCCTGGCGGGGTTACGGTGGCTACACCTTC. This translates into CAWRGYGGYTF.

The count of this clone is one. This chain links TRBV9 with TRBJ1-1, with a weak D call TRBD1 (6 bases). Germline CDR1 reads SGDLS; CDR2 reads YYNGEE. Trimming stripped 3 bases from V and 7 bases from J, with 16 bases between. This CDR3 has 14 amino acids. CDR3 sequence (DNA): TGTGCCAGCAGCGCAACGGGACACGGCCGTGAAGCTTTCTTT. Amino acids: CASSATGHGREAFF. The full variable domain, completed using reference TRBV9 and TRBJ1-1, is DSGVTQTPKHLITATGQRVTLRCSPRSGDLSVYWYQQSLDQGLQFLIQYYNGEERAKGNILERFSAQQFPDLHSELNLSSLELGDSALYFCASSATGHGREAFFGQGTRLTVV.

This chain joins TRBV18 and TRBJ2-5, with 7 bases lining up with TRBD2. The V gene end was trimmed by 0 bases and the J gene end by 3 bases; junction bases not matched to a gene: 4. This CDR3 is 15 amino acids long. Germline V gene lookup returns CDR1 KGHSH and CDR2 LQKENI. The CDR3 here is CASSPPRGGEETQYF. The CDR3 bases are TGTGCCAGCTCACCACCGCGGGGAGGGGAAGAGACCCAGTACTTC.

The chain links TRBV19 to TRBJ1-1; D might be TRBD1 (5 bases). Trimming took 6 bases from V and 4 from J, leaving 12 bases between them. Germline V CDR1 and CDR2: LNHDA, SQIVND (reference sequence). The CDR3 is 13 residues long. The CDR3 DNA is TGTGCCAGTAGAGTTCAGGGAGGCACTGAAGCTTTCTTT. Its translation is CASRVQGGTEAFF.

The rearrangement joins TRBV5-1 to TRBJ2-5; TRBD1 matches 10 bases. The V gene's germline CDR1 is SGHRS and CDR2 YFSETQ. V lost 4 bases and J lost 7; bases outside the gene matches: 4. The CDR3 length is 13 residues. CDR3 region: CASSEGQGTTQYF. The CDR3 DNA reads TGCGCCAGCAGCGAGGGACAGGGGACGACCCAGTACTTC.

This chain connects TRBV10-3 to TRBJ2-5, with 7 bases matching TRBD1. The CDR3 runs 15 residues. In germline, CDR1 is ENHRY, CDR2 SYGVKD. V shed 4 bases, J shed 2 bases, and the junction held 7 bases outside the gene matches. The CDR3 sequence is CAISAGRGIQETQYF. The CDR3 bases are TGTGCCATCAGTGCGGGCAGGGGGATTCAAGAGACCCAGTACTTC.

The J gene is TRBJ2-5, the V gene TRBV19, with TRBD1 matching 10 bases. V was pared by 3 bases and J by 2 bases, with 12 bases of the junction left unmatched. Per germline, CDR1 LNHDA and CDR2 SQIVND (reference sequence). The CDR3 totals 18 residues. CDR3 bases: TGTGCCAGTAGTATGTGGATAGGGACAGGGGCTAATCAAGAGACCCAGTACTTC. Amino acid sequence: CASSMWIGTGANQETQYF.

This rearrangement joins TRBV19 to TRBJ2-5; 7 bases map to TRBD2. The germline V gene has CDR1 LNHDA and CDR2 SQIVND (reference sequence). The ends lost 5 bases at V and 5 bases at J; junction bases unmatched: 8. The CDR3 has 14 residues. CDR3 in amino acids: CASSARRGVETQYF. CDR3 nucleotide sequence: TGTGCCAGTAGTGCGAGACGGGGGGTGGAGACCCAGTACTTC.

CDR3 in amino acids: CAISERTSGPSSYNEQFF. CDR3 DNA sequence: TGTGCCATCAGTGAGAGGACTAGCGGGCCAAGCTCCTACAATGAGCAGTTCTTC. The chain has TRBV10-3 and TRBJ2-1, with 11 bases identical to TRBD2. With V trimmed by 2 bases and J by 0 bases, 6 bases remained unmatched. CDR3 size: 18 residues. The V gene's germline CDR1 is ENHRY and CDR2 SYGVKD.

J is TRBJ1-2 and V is TRBV6-1; 10 nucleotides agree with TRBD1. CDR3 length: 13 amino acids. Trimming at V came to 11 bases and at J to 7 bases, leaving 10 bases not matched to a gene. Germline values: CDR1 MNHNS, CDR2 SASEGT. In nucleotides, the CDR3 is TGTGCCGGGCGACAGGGGGCGGTGGGTGGCTACACCTTC. Protein product: CAGRQGAVGGYTF.

A note on this clone: Other DNA sequences in the same sample also yield this CDR3. The CDR3 is CASSIGGNTEAFF. DNA for the CDR3: TGTGCCAGTAGTATTGGCGGGAACACTGAAGCTTTCTTT. The chain has TRBV19 and TRBJ1-1, with no clear D. V dropped 3 bases and J dropped 1 base, with 6 bases sitting between them. CDR3 size: 13 residues. Germline V CDR1 and CDR2: LNHDA, SQIVND (reference sequence). Full variable domain (missing parts from reference TRBV19 and TRBJ1-1): DGGITQSPKYLFRKEGQNVTLSCEQNLNHDAMYWYRQDPGQGLRLIYYSQIVNDFQKGDIAEGYSVSREKKESFPLTVTSAQKNPTAFYLCASSIGGNTEAFFGQGTRLTVV.

This chain uses TRBV28 with TRBJ2-2; 8 nucleotides line up with TRBD1. The CDR3 totals 14 residues. V dropped 7 bases and J dropped 6; count of bases not matched to a gene: 7. Germline V gene lookup returns CDR1 MDHEN and CDR2 SYDVKM. CDR3 DNA: TGTGCCAGCACAGGACAGGGCAGACCCGGGGAGCTGTTTTTT. Translated, it gives CASTGQGRPGELFF. The full variable domain, rest sourced from reference TRBV28 and TRBJ2-2, is DVKVTQSSRYLVKRTGEKVFLECVQDMDHENMFWYRQDPGLGLRLIYFSYDVKMKEKGDIPEGYSVSREKKERFSLILESASTNQTSMYLCASTGQGRPGELFFGEGSRLTVL.